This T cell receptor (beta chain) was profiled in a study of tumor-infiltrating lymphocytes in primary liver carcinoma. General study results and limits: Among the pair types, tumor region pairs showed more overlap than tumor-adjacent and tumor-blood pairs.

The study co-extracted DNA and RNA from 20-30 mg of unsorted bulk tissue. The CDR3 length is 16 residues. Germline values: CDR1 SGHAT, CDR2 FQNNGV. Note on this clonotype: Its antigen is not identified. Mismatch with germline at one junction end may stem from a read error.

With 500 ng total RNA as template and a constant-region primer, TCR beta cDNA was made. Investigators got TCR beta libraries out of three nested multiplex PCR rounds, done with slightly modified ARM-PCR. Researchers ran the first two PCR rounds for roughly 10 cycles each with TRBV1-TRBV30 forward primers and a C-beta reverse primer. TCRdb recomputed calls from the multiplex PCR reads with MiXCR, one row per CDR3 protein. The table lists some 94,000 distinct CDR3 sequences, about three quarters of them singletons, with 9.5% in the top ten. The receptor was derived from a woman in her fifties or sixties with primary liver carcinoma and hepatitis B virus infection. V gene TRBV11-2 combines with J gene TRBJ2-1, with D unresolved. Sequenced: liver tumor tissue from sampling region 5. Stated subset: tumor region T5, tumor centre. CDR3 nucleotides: TGTGCCTGCAGCTTAGAAATGGGAATGCCCTACACTGAGCAGCTCTTC. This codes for CACSLEMGMPYTEQLF.